Here is one T cell receptor (beta chain) with its context. Using its own MiXCR run on the RT-PCR reads, TCRdb lists one record per CDR3 protein. The table records about a million distinct CDR3 sequences, roughly 17% of them present only once. This entry belongs to a study of patients and donors after allogeneic stem cell transplantation. Per germline, CDR1 SQVTM and CDR2 ANQGSEA. V lost 4 bases, J lost 1 base, and 7 bases lay in between. The CDR3 spans 12 residues. The V gene is TRBV29-1, the J gene TRBJ1-1, with D unresolved. This clonotype originated in a human donor who was either an allogeneic HSCT recipient or a stem cell or donor lymphocyte infusion donor (not recorded which). It is not recorded whose cells these are; they may come from a transplant donor. Sequencing was carried out using blood, either unsorted or a sorted T cell fraction (not recorded which). This CDR3 reads CSVVYRNTEAFF. CDR3 in DNA: TGCAGCGTTGTGTACAGGAACACTGAAGCTTTCTTT.